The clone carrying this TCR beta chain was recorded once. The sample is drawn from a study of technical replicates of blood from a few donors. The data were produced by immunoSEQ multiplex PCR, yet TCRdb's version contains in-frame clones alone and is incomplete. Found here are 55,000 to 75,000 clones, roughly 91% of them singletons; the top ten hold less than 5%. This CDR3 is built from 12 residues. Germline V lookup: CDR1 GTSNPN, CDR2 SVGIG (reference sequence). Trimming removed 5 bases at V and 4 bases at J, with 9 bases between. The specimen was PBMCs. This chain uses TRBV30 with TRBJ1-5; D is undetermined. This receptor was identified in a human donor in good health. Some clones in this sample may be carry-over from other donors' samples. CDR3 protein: CAWGTGNQPQHF. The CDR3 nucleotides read TGTGCCTGGGGTACGGGGAATCAGCCCCAGCATTTT.